This T cell receptor (beta chain) was sequenced for a study of control samples from healthy donors and cancer patients. The CDR3 covers 15 residues. The V end lost 3 bases, the J end lost 1 base, and 12 bases lay between the germline ends. Germline V lookup: CDR1 LNHDA, CDR2 SQIVND (reference sequence). Some clones are missing from TCRdb's copy, which holds only in-frame ones; the method was immunoSEQ multiplex PCR. The top ten clones hold about 2.7% of a sample with approximately 49,000 clones, 80% to 90% of them seen once. The rearrangement links TRBV19 to TRBJ1-1; D is uncertain. The sequenced material came from PBMCs. This TCR was recovered from a woman between 45 and 60 years old with lung cancer. The CDR3 coding sequence is TGTGCCAGTAGTATTTTTCCCCACACGAACACTGAAGCTTTCTTT. Translating gives CASSIFPHTNTEAFF.